The 6 T cell receptor beta chains below come from one sample, sequenced in a study of T cell repertoires in cytomegalovirus infection. The antigens these receptors bind are not known. TCRdb re-analysed the reads in MiXCR, keeping a single row per CDR3 protein. The sample has some 800,000 distinct CDR3 sequences, approximately 29% seen once. Sequenced material: cultured CD8+ T cells from PBMCs, taken from culture after CMV antigen stimulation. All receptors come from a human donor in good health (CMV status not recorded). Some clones in this sample may be carry-over from other donors' samples.

The gene calls are TRBV4-3 and TRBJ2-5; D possibly corresponds to TRBD2 (7 bases). The ends were cut back, 4 bases at V and 5 bases at J, with 17 bases in the middle. This CDR3 is 15 amino acids long. Germline V gene sequence: CDR1 LGHNA, CDR2 YSLEER. The CDR3 DNA reads as TGCGCCAGCAGCCCCGCGGGGGCCACCAGGGAGACCCAGTACTTC. Amino acids: CASSPAGATRETQYF.

On this clonotype: This may be a read error, as it is one base from a much larger clone. The chain links TRBV7-9 to TRBJ2-2, with D possibly TRBD1 on 5 matching bases. Germline loops: CDR1 SEHNR, CDR2 FQNEAQ (reference sequence). The CDR3 is 15 amino acids. CDR3 loop: CANSFYQGHTGELFF. CDR3 nucleotide sequence: TGTGCCAACAGCTTCTACCAGGGTCACACCGGGGAGCTGTTTTTT.

The gene calls are TRBV27 and TRBJ1-1; 11 bases are a match to TRBD1. The CDR3 length is 18 residues. Germline V gives CDR1 MNHEY, CDR2 SMNVEV (reference sequence). The V gene end was trimmed by 1 base and the J gene end by 0 bases; junction bases not matched to a gene: 7. Here the CDR3 reads CASSLFRDRGVMNTEAFF. The CDR3 DNA sequence: TGTGCCAGCAGTTTATTCCGGGACAGGGGGGTTATGAACACTGAAGCTTTCTTT.

V gene TRBV11-3 combines with J gene TRBJ2-5; TRBD1 agrees at 11 bases. V lost 5 bases, J lost 5 bases, and 7 bases stayed unmatched. The CDR3 has 15 amino acids. CDR1 is SGHNT and CDR2 is YENEEA in the germline V gene. The CDR3 sequence: CASSRGQGAMETQYF. The CDR3 region has the DNA TGTGCCAGCAGCCGCGGACAGGGGGCGATGGAGACCCAGTACTTC.

This chain links TRBV29-1 with TRBJ2-2; 11 nucleotides align to TRBD2. J was trimmed by 4 bases and V by 0 bases; bases with no gene match: 4. CDR1 and CDR2 from the germline V gene are SQVTM and ANQGSEA. The CDR3 extends over 16 amino acids. The CDR3 region is CSVEDRGTSGTGELFF. For the CDR3, the DNA is TGCAGCGTTGAAGATAGGGGGACTAGCGGCACCGGGGAGCTGTTTTTT.

J is TRBJ2-4 and V is TRBV4-2; D is perhaps TRBD2 (5 bases). V lost 0 bases and J lost 9, with 9 bases in between. Germline V gives CDR1 LGHNA, CDR2 YNFKEQ. This CDR3 is built from 13 residues. CDR3 sequence reads: CASSQEGSGIQYF. The CDR3 region has the DNA TGTGCCAGCAGCCAAGAGGGGAGTGGCATTCAGTACTTC.